The T cell receptor (beta chain) described here comes from a study of T cell repertoires in cytomegalovirus infection. Study-wide background: Both recently identified HLA-C-restricted and well-studied HLA-B-restricted CMV epitopes were used in the study. Both CMV infection and a matching HLA type were indicated by public TCR beta signatures. Study-wide findings and caveats: CMV-specific TCR beta clonotypes restricted by HLA-C were the ones dominating the ex vivo response.

V shed 5 bases, J shed 2 bases, and the junction held 12 bases outside the gene matches. The CDR3 contains 18 residues. Germline CDR1 and CDR2: SGHVS and FQNEAQ. Many counts were recorded for this clonotype. Its matching antigen is unknown. TCRdb itself ran the reads through MiXCR, one entry per CDR3 protein. The top ten clones hold roughly 12% of a sample with some 940,000 distinct CDR3 sequences, around 32% of them seen once. The sample in question was cultured CD8+ T cells from PBMCs, obtained from culture after CMV antigen stimulation. The chain has TRBV7-8 and TRBJ2-5; 12 nucleotides agree with TRBD2. This TCR came from a human donor in good health (CMV status not recorded). Some clones in this sample may be carry-over from other donors' samples. The CDR3 coding sequence is TGTGCCAGCAGCCTAGGGCAGACTAGCGGGGGCCTTCAAGAGACCCAGTACTTC. This sequence encodes CASSLGQTSGGLQETQYF.